The present T cell receptor (beta chain) was sequenced within a study of shared T cell receptors in the human thymus. V was pared by 0 bases and J by 5 bases, with 26 bases between. This CDR3 has 19 residues. Looked up from germline, CDR1 is SGHDN and CDR2 is FVKESK. The method was immunoSEQ multiplex PCR; TCRdb's version includes in-frame clones alone and lacks a portion of them. The sample lists about 380,000 clones, just under 95% occurring once. The sample was thymocytes. This receptor was identified in a human donor. The gene calls are TRBV14 and TRBJ2-7; D perhaps matches TRBD2 (5 bases). For the CDR3, the DNA is TGTGCCAGCAGCCAAGATTTTCCTCTCGGGGTAGAGGGAATCGACGAGCAGTACTTC. Translated, it gives CASSQDFPLGVEGIDEQYF.